This record looks at one T cell receptor beta chain sequence and its context. Antigen: not known. The data originate from a study of cytotoxic CD8 clonotypes in ibrutinib-treated CLL. Study in general: The cohort had ten to eleven relapsed/refractory and approximately 14 treatment-naive patients, 17 to 18 IGHV unmutated. Response sampling took place at median 12 months of treatment, range 6 to 36. The samples contained over 250,000 productive templates on average. They also contained an average of 94,082 productive rearrangements. Overall study results and limits: Public clonotypes proved infrequent, and on treatment they shrank or remained steady.

CDR1 and CDR2 (germline): KGHSH, LQKENI. CDR3 size: 13 residues. With 5 bases removed from V and 3 bases from J, the gap between germline ends came to 11 bases. The data were produced by immunoSEQ multiplex PCR, yet TCRdb's version contains in-frame clones alone and is incomplete. The sample holds some 200,000 clones, about 72% seen once. Sequenced material: PBMCs, taken after 24 months of ibrutinib treatment. This sequence joins TRBV18 and TRBJ2-7; D is unclear. The receptor's source is a human donor with chronic lymphocytic leukemia. The CDR3, as DNA: TGTGCCAGCTCATGTTCAGGTTGCTACGAGCAGTACTTC. It codes for CASSCSGCYEQYF.